This TCR beta chain originates from a study of cytomegalovirus exposure and HLA in healthy donors. Overall study results and limits: TCR beta chains associated with HLA were, in a later analysis, more clonally expanded than equally common others. In vitro assays verified that three CMV-associated chains recognized CMV antigens specifically. In a later analysis, the majority of CMV-associated beta chains seemingly showed HLA restriction. Published work reported that the classifier diagnosed cytomegalovirus status with high specificity and sensitivity.

As for this clone: The antigen is not known.

PCR used 60 Vbeta primers and 13 Jbeta primers. The method was immunoSEQ multiplex PCR; TCRdb's version includes in-frame clones alone and lacks a portion of them. The sample shows approximately 120,000 clones, 70% to 80% of them seen only once. The receptor comes from a man between 50 and 59 years old in good health and CMV-seronegative. The sample consisted of PBMCs.

The CDR3 sequence: CASSQGTVSSYEQYF. Here the CDR3 DNA reads TGCGCCAGCAGCCAAGGTACGGTAAGCTCCTACGAGCAGTACTTC. The V call is TRBV4-1, the J call TRBJ2-7; D is unclear. Germline V gene sequence: CDR1 MGHRA, CDR2 YSYEKL. The CDR3 runs to 15 residues. Deletions cut 1 base from V and 0 bases from J, with 10 bases between.